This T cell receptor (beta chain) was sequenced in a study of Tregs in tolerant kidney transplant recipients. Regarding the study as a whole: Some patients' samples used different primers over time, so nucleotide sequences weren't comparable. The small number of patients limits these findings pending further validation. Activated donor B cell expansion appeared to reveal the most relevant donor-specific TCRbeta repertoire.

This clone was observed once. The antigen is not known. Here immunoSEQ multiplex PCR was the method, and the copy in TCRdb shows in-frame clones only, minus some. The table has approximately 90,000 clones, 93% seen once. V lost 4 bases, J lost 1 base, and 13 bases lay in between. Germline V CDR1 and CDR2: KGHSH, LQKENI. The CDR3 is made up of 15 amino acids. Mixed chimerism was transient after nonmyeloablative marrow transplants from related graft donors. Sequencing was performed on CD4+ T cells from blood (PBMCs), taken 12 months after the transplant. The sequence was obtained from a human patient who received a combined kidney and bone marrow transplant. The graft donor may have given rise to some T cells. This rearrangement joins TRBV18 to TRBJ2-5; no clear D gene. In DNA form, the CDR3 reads TGTGCCAGCTCACAGATGGGCGCCTCCCAAGAGACCCAGTACTTC. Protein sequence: CASSQMGASQETQYF.